The 14 T cell receptor beta chains below were found in one sample sequenced in a study of OX40 agonist ivuxolimab in advanced cancers. TCRdb keeps only in-frame clones here, not all; method: immunoSEQ multiplex PCR. The table lists 50,000 or so clones, 88% of them singletons. Sequenced here: CD4+ or CD8+ T cells sorted from blood, sampled in a trial of the OX40 agonist ivuxolimab. These receptors all come from an adult with an advanced solid tumor such as melanoma, head and neck, liver or kidney cancer.

This rearrangement joins TRBV5-1 to TRBJ2-6; D ambiguous. CDR3 length: 16 residues. Trimming removed 3 bases from V and 0 bases from J, with 10 bases in between. CDR1 and CDR2 from the germline V gene are SGHRS and YFSETQ. The CDR3 bases are TGCGCCAGCAGCTCACAGCCCTACTCTGGGGCCAACGTCCTGACTTTC. It encodes CASSSQPYSGANVLTF. Together with reference TRBV5-1 and TRBJ2-6, the CDR3 gives the full variable domain: KAGVTQTPRYLIKTRGQQVTLSCSPISGHRSVSWYQQTPGQGLQFLFEYFSETQRNKGNFPGRFSGRQFSNSRSEMNVSTLELGDSALYLCASSSQPYSGANVLTFGAGSRLTVL.

This clone was picked up a small number of times. The gene calls are TRBV11-2 and TRBJ2-7; TRBD2 matches at 13 bases. The ends lost 4 bases at V and 3 bases at J; junction bases unmatched: 6. Germline lookup yields CDR1 SGHAT and CDR2 FQNNGV. This CDR3 region has 16 residues. CDR3 in DNA: TGTGCCAGCAGCTCCCGGACTAGCGGGAGAATCTACGAGCAGTACTTC. Protein: CASSSRTSGRIYEQYF.

This chain links TRBV5-4 with TRBJ2-3; tentative D call: TRBD2 (5 bases). Germline V lookup: CDR1 SGHNT, CDR2 YYREEE (reference sequence). The CDR3 is 15 amino acids. With 0 bases removed from V and 2 bases from J, the gap between germline ends came to 10 bases. The CDR3 nucleotides read TGTGCCAGCAGCTTGGGACTACTTAACACAGATACGCAGTATTTT. Its translation: CASSLGLLNTDTQYF.

The rearrangement uses TRBV7-3 and TRBJ2-5, with D possibly being TRBD1 (5 bases). The CDR3 sequence is 14 residues long. Trimming removed 5 bases at V and 1 base at J, with 11 bases between. Germline V gives CDR1 SGHTA, CDR2 FQGTGA. CDR3 protein: CASSVDRAQETQYF. CDR3 coding DNA: TGTGCCAGCAGCGTCGACAGAGCCCAAGAGACCCAGTACTTC.

The V and J genes are TRBV5-1 and TRBJ2-7; 8 positions agree with TRBD1. This CDR3 has 16 residues. J was trimmed by 8 bases and V by 0 bases; bases with no gene match: 13. Germline CDR1 SGHRS, CDR2 YFSETQ. The CDR3 loop is CASSLEGQVQTLQQYF. The CDR3 DNA reads as TGCGCCAGCAGCTTGGAGGGACAGGTTCAGACCCTCCAGCAGTACTTC.

The chain couples TRBV6-6 to TRBJ1-3; TRBD1 matches 9 bases. The germline CDR1 and CDR2 sequences are MNHNY and SVGAGI (reference sequence). CDR3 length equals 14 residues. V lost 8 bases to trimming and J lost 8 bases; unmatched junction nucleotides: 10. The CDR3 DNA is TGTGCCAGCGGCCAGGGGACAGGGTGGGACACCATATATTTT. Its translation is CASGQGTGWDTIYF.

To note about this clone: Additional DNA sequences in this sample encode the identical CDR3. This chain joins TRBV7-2 and TRBJ2-7, with TRBD2 matching over 8 bases. J was trimmed by 6 bases and V by 5 bases; bases with no gene match: 6. CDR3 length: 13 amino acids. The germline V gene encodes CDR1 SGHTA and CDR2 FQGNSA. CDR3 sequence reads: CASSLGLAGEQYF. CDR3 nucleotide sequence: TGTGCCAGCAGCCTTGGACTAGCAGGCGAGCAGTACTTC.

The table lists this clone with a few counts. The chain employs TRBV27 and TRBJ1-5; 9 bases are a match to TRBD1. The CDR3 is made up of 19 amino acids. V was clipped by 4 bases and J by 0 bases; unmatched bases: 13. CDR1 MNHEY and CDR2 SMNVEV come from the germline V gene (reference sequence). As DNA, the CDR3 is TGTGCCAGCAGTTCCACACACAGGGGGCGGCCAAGTAGCAATCAGCCCCAGCATTTT. Protein product: CASSSTHRGRPSSNQPQHF.

The V gene is TRBV7-3, the J gene TRBJ2-7, with D uncertain. This CDR3 is 11 amino acids long. Trimming cost V 5 bases and J 5 bases, with 7 bases left between them. Looked up from germline, CDR1 is SGHTA and CDR2 is FQGTGA. The CDR3 spells CASSNSDEQYF. CDR3 bases: TGTGCCAGCAGCAACTCAGACGAGCAGTACTTC. The full variable domain, completed using reference TRBV7-3 and TRBJ2-7, is GAGVSQTPSNKVTEKGKYVELRCDPISGHTALYWYRQSLGQGPEFLIYFQGTGAADDSGLPNDRFFAVRPEGSVSTLKIQRTERGDSAVYLCASSNSDEQYFGPGTRLTVT.

V is TRBV15 and J is TRBJ2-1; 11 bases map to TRBD2. Germline loops: CDR1 LNHNV, CDR2 YYDKDF (reference sequence). V lost 5 bases and J lost 9; bases outside the gene matches: 12. This CDR3 has 16 amino acids. Here the CDR3 DNA reads TGTGCCACCAGCTCCACGGGGACTAGCGGAGGGGGTGAGCAGTTCTTC. Encoded protein: CATSSTGTSGGGEQFF. Complete variable domain (other parts from reference TRBV15 and TRBJ2-1): DAMVIQNPRYQVTQFGKPVTLSCSQTLNHNVMYWYQQKSSQAPKLLFHYYDKDFNNEADTPDNFQSRRPNTSFCFLDIRSPGLGDTAMYLCATSSTGTSGGGEQFFGPGTRLTVL.

V gene TRBV29-1 combines with J gene TRBJ2-1; 11 nucleotides line up with TRBD2. The CDR3 contains 15 residues. V lost 4 bases, J lost 9 bases, and 11 bases stayed unmatched. CDR1 SQVTM and CDR2 ANQGSEA come from the germline V gene. CDR3 protein: CSVVLTSGNGGEQFF. CDR3 nucleotide sequence: TGCAGCGTTGTGTTGACTAGCGGGAACGGTGGTGAGCAGTTCTTC.

The J gene is TRBJ2-3, the V gene TRBV10-3, with 12 bases lining up with TRBD2. Germline V CDR1 and CDR2: ENHRY, SYGVKD. J lost 6 bases, V lost 6 bases, and 7 bases had no gene match. The CDR3 is 15 residues long. CDR3 protein: CAISGLAGSPDTQYF. CDR3 in DNA: TGTGCCATCAGCGGACTAGCGGGATCCCCCGATACGCAGTATTTT.

The genes are TRBV2 and TRBJ2-7; D perhaps matches TRBD1 (6 bases). CDR1 SNHLY and CDR2 FYNNEI come from the germline V gene. This CDR3 comprises 14 residues. Trimming took off 6 bases at V and 0 bases at J, with 12 bases between the two ends. The CDR3 protein is CASRRTESSYEQYF. The CDR3 nucleotides read TGTGCCAGCAGGAGGACAGAATCCTCCTACGAGCAGTACTTC.

The genes are TRBV18 and TRBJ1-1, with D possibly TRBD1 on 5 matching bases. The CDR3 runs to 15 residues. Germline values: CDR1 KGHSH, CDR2 LQKENI. Trimming stripped 4 bases from V and 1 base from J, with 13 bases between. CDR3 nucleotide sequence: TGTGCCAGCTCACTACGGGACTGGAAGAACACTGAAGCTTTCTTT. Residues: CASSLRDWKNTEAFF.